These 20 T cell receptor beta chains originate from one sample sequenced in a study of identical twins. Using its own MiXCR run on the 5' RACE reads, TCRdb lists one record per CDR3 protein. The sample holds 300,000 to 400,000 distinct CDR3 sequences; over 9% are singletons and the top ten take just over 7%. The sample also formed part of further work on yellow fever vaccine responses in identical twins.

What was sequenced was CD8+ T cells sorted from blood. The receptor set was obtained from a woman between 18 and 29 years old in good health.

This sequence joins TRBV7-9 and TRBJ2-1; 14 bases align to TRBD2. The V segment lost 3 bases and the J segment 8 bases; nucleotides outside the gene matches: 3. The germline gives CDR1 SEHNR, CDR2 FQNEAQ (reference sequence). The CDR3 consists of 15 residues. CDR3 residues: CASSLGLAGDDEQFF. CDR3 nucleotides: TGTGCCAGCAGCTTGGGACTAGCGGGAGATGATGAGCAGTTCTTC.

In this sample, this clonotype turned up a few times. V usage is TRBV7-9 and J usage is TRBJ1-5, with a possible D match to TRBD1 (5 bases). The CDR3 has 15 residues. Germline CDR1 reads SEHNR; CDR2 reads FQNEAQ (reference sequence). V dropped 5 bases and J dropped 5 bases, with 16 bases sitting between them. CDR3 loop: CASSKGPQGDQPQHF. The CDR3 DNA sequence: TGTGCCAGCAGCAAAGGCCCCCAAGGGGATCAGCCCCAGCATTTT.

The J gene is TRBJ1-2, the V gene TRBV9; D is possibly TRBD1 (6 bases). Germline V gene lookup returns CDR1 SGDLS and CDR2 YYNGEE. V lost 0 bases, J lost 1 base, and 10 bases lay in between. The CDR3 totals 15 residues. In DNA form, the CDR3 reads TGTGCCAGCAGCGTAGGGACAGAAATTAACTATGGCTACACCTTC. Translated, it gives CASSVGTEINYGYTF.

This chain uses TRBV2 with TRBJ2-5; 12 bases are a match to TRBD2. V was clipped by 5 bases and J by 3 bases; unmatched bases: 4. The CDR3 consists of 15 residues. Germline V gene sequence: CDR1 SNHLY, CDR2 FYNNEI. CDR3 bases: TGTGCCAGCAGTCGACTAGCGGGGGTTGAAGAGACCCAGTACTTC. Translation gives CASSRLAGVEETQYF.

This clonotype was found a few times. The chain carries TRBV6-6 and TRBJ2-7; possibly TRBD1 for D (5 bases). Looked up from germline, CDR1 is MNHNY and CDR2 is SVGAGI (reference sequence). The CDR3 runs to 13 residues. Trimming took off 2 bases at V and 1 base at J, with 6 bases between the two ends. Here the CDR3 reads CASSYDRSYEQYV. The CDR3 region has the DNA TGTGCCAGCAGTTACGACAGATCCTACGAGCAGTACGTC.

This clonotype was observed at least ten times. V and J are TRBV4-1 and TRBJ2-2; 13 bases line up with TRBD2. The CDR3 is 18 residues long. Losses at the gene ends were 4 bases for V and 4 bases for J; bases not matched to a gene: 9. The germline V gene has CDR1 MGHRA and CDR2 YSYEKL. The CDR3 DNA is TGCGCCAGCAGCCCCCATGGACTAGCGGGAGCGGGCACCGGGGAGCTGTTTTTT. This gives the protein CASSPHGLAGAGTGELFF.

The chain is built from TRBV20-1 and TRBJ2-1; 10 bases map to TRBD1. There are 15 residues in the CDR3. The trim removed 6 bases at V and 4 bases at J, leaving 9 bases unmatched. Germline lookup yields CDR1 DFQATT and CDR2 SNEGSKA (reference sequence). The CDR3 DNA reads TGCAGTGCAACCAAGGGACAGGGGATTTACAATGAGCAGTTCTTC. It encodes CSATKGQGIYNEQFF.

The chain combines TRBV9 with TRBJ2-3; TRBD2 agrees at 8 bases. Germline assignment: CDR1 SGDLS and CDR2 YYNGEE. The CDR3 is 16 residues long. The trim removed 3 bases at V and 6 bases at J, leaving 12 bases unmatched. The CDR3 region is CASSGKTSEGEDTQYF. The CDR3 DNA reads TGTGCCAGCAGCGGGAAGACTAGCGAGGGCGAGGATACGCAGTATTTT.

This clonotype has ten or more counts. This chain links TRBV4-1 with TRBJ2-3, with D possibly matching TRBD2 (6 bases). The V end lost 0 bases, the J end lost 3 bases, and 10 bases lay between the germline ends. CDR3 size: 15 residues. Germline CDR1 MGHRA, CDR2 YSYEKL. As DNA, the CDR3 is TGCGCCAGCAGCCAAGAGGAGGGAGTAACAGATACGCAGTATTTT. This sequence encodes CASSQEEGVTDTQYF.

This clonotype appeared a few times. The V gene is TRBV12-3 or TRBV12-4, the J gene TRBJ2-2; a possible D gene is TRBD1 (6 bases). V lost 6 bases and J lost 7, with 12 bases in between. The CDR3 loop spans 13 amino acids. This CDR3 reads CASSPQGRGELFF. CDR3 in DNA: TGTGCCAGCAGCCCCCAGGGGCGCGGGGAGCTGTTTTTT.

The rearrangement links TRBV12-3 or TRBV12-4 to TRBJ1-4; maybe TRBD1 (5 bases). Trimming stripped 5 bases from V and 7 bases from J, with 14 bases between. CDR3 length equals 14 residues. CDR3 coding DNA: TGTGCCAGCAGTGGGGGTCTGGGGGGTGAAAAACTGTTTTTT. Protein sequence: CASSGGLGGEKLFF.

J is TRBJ2-2 and V is TRBV28; 8 positions agree with TRBD1. The CDR3 length is 21 residues. Germline V CDR1 and CDR2: MDHEN, SYDVKM. V trimming: 6 bases; J trimming: 0 bases; junction bases outside the gene matches: 21. The CDR3 nucleotides read TGTGCCAGCAGCCCAGTCCAGGGGGCGCCCCCTGTGTTCGCGAACACCGGGGAGCTGTTTTTT. The encoded protein is CASSPVQGAPPVFANTGELFF.

The table lists this clonotype with many counts. The rearrangement links TRBV11-2 to TRBJ2-3; 7 bases are a match to TRBD2. The J segment lost 4 bases and the V segment lost 4 bases, leaving 2 bases of the junction unmatched. This CDR3 has 13 amino acids. CDR1 SGHAT and CDR2 FQNNGV come from the germline V gene. CDR3 sequence reads: CASSSRGADTQYF. The CDR3 DNA sequence: TGTGCCAGCAGCTCCCGGGGGGCAGATACGCAGTATTTT.

This clonotype has only a few counts. V usage is TRBV7-9 and J usage is TRBJ2-2; no clear D. There are 13 residues in the CDR3. The germline gives CDR1 SEHNR, CDR2 FQNEAQ (reference sequence). With 5 bases removed from V and 7 bases from J, the gap between germline ends came to 11 bases. The CDR3 region is CASSPASFGELFF. The CDR3 nucleotides read TGTGCCAGCAGCCCCGCTTCCTTCGGGGAGCTGTTTTTT.

The chain uses TRBV5-4 and TRBJ1-1; D might be TRBD1 (5 bases). CDR1 and CDR2 (germline): SGHNT, YYREEE (reference sequence). V lost 4 bases, J lost 4 bases, and 17 bases lay in between. The CDR3 covers 15 residues. CDR3 region: CASSPWEGPGTEAFF. For the CDR3, the DNA is TGTGCCAGCAGCCCCTGGGAGGGGCCGGGCACTGAAGCTTTCTTT.

V and J are TRBV2 and TRBJ1-6; 7 bases map to TRBD1. The CDR3 contains 14 residues. CDR1 and CDR2 (germline): SNHLY, FYNNEI. V was pared by 6 bases and J by 10 bases, with 9 bases of the junction left unmatched. This CDR3 reads CASRGRGYDSPLHF. Here the CDR3 DNA reads TGTGCCAGCAGGGGCAGGGGGTACGACTCACCCCTCCACTTT.

This clonotype was observed at least ten times. V and J are TRBV12-3 or TRBV12-4 and TRBJ1-1; D call uncertain. V lost 5 bases to trimming and J lost 8 bases, with 15 bases between them. CDR3 length: 13 amino acids. CDR3 region: CASSPSSGVEAFF. CDR3 DNA: TGTGCCAGCAGTCCCAGTTCCGGGGTCGAAGCTTTCTTT.

This clonotype was found many times. The V and J genes are TRBV5-1 and TRBJ2-1; 10 nucleotides match TRBD2. This CDR3 has 16 amino acids. Germline CDR1 reads SGHRS; CDR2 reads YFSETQ. V was pared by 4 bases and J by 2 bases, with 6 bases of the junction left unmatched. The CDR3 region is CASSELAGGTYNEQFF. CDR3 in DNA: TGCGCCAGCAGCGAATTAGCGGGAGGAACCTACAATGAGCAGTTCTTC.

There are many counts of this clonotype. The chain is built from TRBV5-1 and TRBJ1-2, with a tentative D call TRBD1 (6 bases). From germline, CDR1 is SGHRS and CDR2 YFSETQ. The CDR3 loop spans 14 amino acids. Trimming stripped 3 bases from V and 3 bases from J, with 12 bases between. CDR3 DNA: TGCGCCAGCAGCTCGGTGGACAGCGACTATGGCTACACCTTC. Protein: CASSSVDSDYGYTF.

This rearrangement joins TRBV5-5 to TRBJ2-3; perhaps TRBD1 as D (6 bases). Trimming removed 0 bases at V and 2 bases at J, with 10 bases between. Germline CDR1 and CDR2: SGHKS and YYEKEE (reference sequence). The length of the CDR3 is 15 residues. The DNA for the CDR3 is TGTGCCAGCAGCTTGGGCGACAGGTTCACAGATACGCAGTATTTT. Translating it yields CASSLGDRFTDTQYF.